The 8 T cell receptor beta chains in this list originate from one sample, sequenced in a study of cytomegalovirus exposure and HLA in healthy donors. The study ran its PCR with 60 Vbeta and 13 Jbeta primers. Data came from immunoSEQ multiplex PCR; TCRdb stores just in-frame clones and leaves some out. Of some 100,000 clones listed, around three quarters are singletons. The sequencing sample was made of PBMCs. These receptors were taken from a man aged 50 or older in good health and CMV-seropositive.

The V and J genes are TRBV5-1 and TRBJ1-4, with 7 positions matching TRBD1. The V segment lost 5 bases and the J segment 3 bases; nucleotides outside the gene matches: 1. In germline, CDR1 is SGHRS, CDR2 YFSETQ. The CDR3 consists of 13 residues. CDR3 DNA sequence: TGCGCCAGCAGGGGACAGCCTAATGAAAAACTGTTTTTT. It specifies CASRGQPNEKLFF.

The genes are TRBV18 and TRBJ2-7; tentative D call: TRBD1 (5 bases). Germline lookup yields CDR1 KGHSH and CDR2 LQKENI. The CDR3 length is 11 residues. Trimming removed 4 bases from V and 10 bases from J, with 11 bases in between. The CDR3 coding sequence is TGTGCCAGCTCACTTCAGGGTGAACAGTACTTC. Protein product: CASSLQGEQYF.

V gene TRBV25-1 combines with J gene TRBJ2-5; TRBD2 agrees at 11 bases. Per the germline V gene, CDR1 is MGHDK and CDR2 is SYGVNS. The CDR3 has 15 amino acids. Losses at the gene ends were 1 base for V and 4 bases for J; bases not matched to a gene: 2. The CDR3 DNA sequence: TGTGCCAGCAGTGAATCTCTAGCGGGAGGAGAGACCCAGTACTTC. Translation: CASSESLAGGETQYF.

This clone appeared a few times. The chain has TRBV7-2 and TRBJ2-7; D ambiguous. Germline CDR1 and CDR2: SGHTA and FQGNSA. The CDR3 sequence is 13 residues long. V dropped 7 bases and J dropped 1 base, with 11 bases sitting between them. CDR3: CASTELRSYEQYF. The CDR3 region has the DNA TGTGCCAGCACCGAGCTACGGTCCTACGAGCAGTACTTC.

The rearrangement joins TRBV7-9 to TRBJ1-1; no clear D. The CDR3 length is 14 residues. The ends were cut back, 5 bases at V and 3 bases at J, with 13 bases in the middle. Germline V gene lookup returns CDR1 SEHNR and CDR2 FQNEAQ (reference sequence). The CDR3 region is CASSPILSDTEAFF. CDR3 bases: TGTGCCAGCAGCCCCATTCTAAGTGACACTGAAGCTTTCTTT.

The CDR3 loop reads CASSFRQGAVDEQFF. For the CDR3, the DNA is TGTGCCAGCAGTTTCAGACAGGGGGCTGTCGATGAGCAGTTCTTC. The chain uses TRBV27 and TRBJ2-1; 10 bases match TRBD1. CDR1 and CDR2 (germline): MNHEY, SMNVEV (reference sequence). This CDR3 has 15 amino acids. The J segment lost 8 bases and the V segment lost 3 bases, leaving 7 bases of the junction unmatched.

The rearrangement joins TRBV9 to TRBJ1-1; the D is unclear. V shed 4 bases and J shed 0 bases, with 16 bases lying between them. This CDR3 region has 16 residues. In germline, CDR1 is SGDLS, CDR2 YYNGEE. The CDR3 DNA sequence: TGTGCCAGCAGCTCACGCGCAGCGAACATGAACACTGAAGCTTTCTTT. The encoded protein is CASSSRAANMNTEAFF.

V usage is TRBV25-1 and J usage is TRBJ2-7; 7 bases line up with TRBD1. This CDR3 contains 14 residues. Losses at the gene ends were 6 bases for V and 4 bases for J; bases not matched to a gene: 9. Germline V CDR1 and CDR2: MGHDK, SYGVNS. The CDR3 here is CASSPTGMVYEQYF. In DNA form, the CDR3 reads TGTGCCAGCAGCCCGACAGGGATGGTTTACGAGCAGTACTTC.